These 18 T cell receptor beta chains originate from one sample sequenced in a study of OX40 agonist ivuxolimab in advanced cancers. Method: immunoSEQ multiplex PCR; TCRdb's copy keeps in-frame clones and lacks some. The sample holds about 120,000 clones; 85% to 90% are singletons and the top ten take around 0.55%. This specimen was CD4+ or CD8+ T cells sorted from blood, taken in a trial of the OX40 agonist ivuxolimab. These receptors all come from an adult with an advanced solid tumor such as melanoma, head and neck, liver or kidney cancer.

The chain links TRBV7-9 to TRBJ2-7, with D perhaps given as TRBD1 or TRBD2 (5 bases each). CDR3 length equals 13 residues. Germline V lookup: CDR1 SEHNR, CDR2 FQNEAQ (reference sequence). V was cut by 5 bases and J by 7 bases, with 15 bases left in between. The CDR3 region is CASSGLDTLEQYF. In DNA, the CDR3 is TGTGCCAGCAGCGGACTGGACACCCTTGAGCAGTACTTC.

The CDR3 reads CASSSRTDTQYF. In nucleotides, the CDR3 is TGTGCCAGCAGCTCCCGCACAGATACGCAGTATTTT. The J gene is TRBJ2-3, the V gene TRBV7-2, with D unclear. The CDR3 spans 12 residues. Per the germline V gene, CDR1 is SGHTA and CDR2 is FQGNSA. Trimming shortened V by 4 bases and J by 1 base, and 3 bases separated the two germline ends.

This sequence joins TRBV7-9 and TRBJ2-1; TRBD2 aligns across 8 bases. The germline gives CDR1 SEHNR, CDR2 FQNEAQ (reference sequence). CDR3 length equals 19 residues. Trimming at V came to 1 base and at J to 5 bases, leaving 16 bases not matched to a gene. CDR3 bases: TGTGCCAGCAGCTTAGACCCGGGCGGGGGGCGATCTCCCAACAATGAGCAGTTCTTC. Residues: CASSLDPGGGRSPNNEQFF.

The chain recombines TRBV28 with TRBJ2-4, with 7 positions matching TRBD1. The CDR3 runs to 15 residues. The junction had 9 bases not matched to a gene; V was cut back by 3 bases and J by 7 bases. The germline CDR1 and CDR2 sequences are MDHEN and SYDVKM. The CDR3 nucleotides read TGTGCCAGCAGTTTTGGTGAGAGGGGGCTGAACATTCAGTACTTC. It encodes CASSFGERGLNIQYF.

This clone has more than one count but fewer than ten. The rearrangement links TRBV5-6 to TRBJ1-5; no definite D call. The CDR3 extends over 13 amino acids. V lost 0 bases, J lost 2 bases, and 3 bases lay in between. Germline V CDR1 and CDR2: SGHDT, YYEEEE. The CDR3 DNA follows: TGTGCCAGCAGCTTGGTCGGCAATCAGCCCCAGCATTTT. Its protein is CASSLVGNQPQHF.

V usage is TRBV10-3 and J usage is TRBJ1-2; D remains unclear. Trimming removed 4 bases at V and 0 bases at J, with 9 bases between. This CDR3 region has 14 residues. CDR1 ENHRY and CDR2 SYGVKD come from the germline V gene. The CDR3 bases are TGTGCCATCAGTGGGACTTCAGCTAACTATGGCTACACCTTC. Translated: CAISGTSANYGYTF.

CDR3 region: CASSEALGRGFGNTIYF. The CDR3 DNA follows: TGTGCCAGCAGTGAAGCTTTAGGCAGGGGGTTTGGAAACACCATATATTTT. The rearrangement joins TRBV2 to TRBJ1-3, with TRBD1 matching 7 bases. The CDR3 consists of 17 residues. The V segment lost 0 bases and the J segment 3 bases; nucleotides outside the gene matches: 8. Germline V lookup: CDR1 SNHLY, CDR2 FYNNEI.

This chain uses TRBV4-1 with TRBJ1-4; the D gene is possibly TRBD1 (6 bases). Between the trimmed V and J ends, which lost 0 bases and 8 bases, there was a span of 16 bases. The V gene's germline CDR1 is MGHRA and CDR2 YSYEKL. This CDR3 region has 16 residues. CDR3 DNA sequence: TGCGCCAGCAGCCAAGAGGCCAGGGGTCCATCCGAAAAACTGTTTTTT. Translated: CASSQEARGPSEKLFF.

This clone was seen only once. The CDR3 nucleotides read TGCGCCAGCAGCTCCCCACTAGCGGGGGTTCAAGAGACCCAGTACTTC. Amino acids: CASSSPLAGVQETQYF. The V gene is TRBV5-1, the J gene TRBJ2-5; 11 positions agree with TRBD2. This CDR3 has 16 residues. The V segment lost 3 bases and the J segment 2 bases; nucleotides outside the gene matches: 6. Germline V gives CDR1 SGHRS, CDR2 YFSETQ.

With regard to this clone: The junction differs from germline at one of its ends, possibly a read error. This CDR3 is CASSDPGGSSNEQYF. The CDR3 DNA reads as TGTGCCAGCAGTGACCCAGGAGGGTCCTCCAACGAGCAGTACTTC. V gene TRBV6-1 combines with J gene TRBJ2-7; possible D gene TRBD2, 6 bases. The CDR3 spans 15 residues. Germline V gene data show CDR1 as MNHNS and CDR2 as SASEGT.

This chain uses TRBV28 with TRBJ2-1, with 10 bases that match TRBD2. Germline CDR1 and CDR2: MDHEN and SYDVKM. This CDR3 has 15 residues. V shed 8 bases, J shed 4 bases, and the junction held 8 bases outside the gene matches. The CDR3 bases are TGTGCCAGCGACGATATAGCGGGGGGTTACAATGAGCAGTTCTTC. This gives the protein CASDDIAGGYNEQFF. Filled out from reference TRBV28 and TRBJ2-1, the complete variable domain reads DVKVTQSSRYLVKRTGEKVFLECVQDMDHENMFWYRQDPGLGLRLIYFSYDVKMKEKGDIPEGYSVSREKKERFSLILESASTNQTSMYLCASDDIAGGYNEQFFGPGTRLTVL.

This rearrangement joins TRBV5-1 to TRBJ1-1, with 9 bases lining up with TRBD1. Germline V gene data show CDR1 as SGHRS and CDR2 as YFSETQ. Losses at the gene ends were 3 bases for V and 6 bases for J; bases not matched to a gene: 6. The CDR3 loop spans 14 amino acids. The CDR3 loop reads CASSSDRGRSEAFF. CDR3 nucleotide sequence: TGCGCCAGCAGCTCCGACAGGGGGAGATCTGAAGCTTTCTTT.

This chain joins TRBV28 and TRBJ2-3; D is unresolved. The ends were cut back, 5 bases at V and 1 base at J, with 13 bases in the middle. The length of the CDR3 is 15 residues. Looked up from germline, CDR1 is MDHEN and CDR2 is SYDVKM. CDR3 nucleotide sequence: TGTGCCAGCAGTGTCAGTACAGCTGGCACAGATACGCAGTATTTT. It codes for CASSVSTAGTDTQYF.

This clone appeared a single time. This chain joins TRBV7-2 and TRBJ2-7, with 8 bases identical to TRBD2. CDR3 length equals 13 residues. After removal of 6 bases from V and 3 bases from J, the junction contained 4 bases not matched to a gene. The V gene's germline CDR1 is SGHTA and CDR2 FQGNSA. This CDR3 reads CASRAGGGYEQYF. CDR3 in DNA: TGTGCCAGCAGGGCGGGGGGAGGCTACGAGCAGTACTTC.

This chain joins TRBV7-2 and TRBJ2-2, with D perhaps matching TRBD1 or TRBD2 (6 bases each). The CDR3 length is 14 residues. V was pared by 5 bases and J by 7 bases, with 14 bases between. The germline gives CDR1 SGHTA, CDR2 FQGNSA. As DNA, the CDR3 is TGTGCCAGCAGCGCGAGGGGGGTAGTCGGGGAGCTGTTTTTT. It specifies CASSARGVVGELFF.

This sequence joins TRBV6-6 and TRBJ2-3; 9 nucleotides align to TRBD2. The trim removed 5 bases at V and 0 bases at J, leaving 6 bases unmatched. The CDR3 runs to 16 residues. Germline values: CDR1 MNHNY, CDR2 SVGAGI (reference sequence). In DNA, the CDR3 is TGTGCCAGCAGTAGCCTAAGCGGGGGGAGCACAGATACGCAGTATTTT. Amino acid sequence: CASSSLSGGSTDTQYF.

This chain joins TRBV4-3 and TRBJ1-6; no reliable D call. Germline-derived CDR1 and CDR2 are LGHNA and YSLEER. The CDR3 length is 14 residues. V lost 0 bases to trimming and J lost 9 bases, with 9 bases between them. This chain's CDR3 is CASSQEEIPSPLHF. The CDR3 bases are TGCGCCAGCAGCCAAGAGGAAATACCTTCACCCCTCCACTTT.

The gene calls are TRBV6-5 and TRBJ1-3; 7 nucleotides match TRBD1. CDR3 length: 15 residues. Germline CDR1 is MNHEY and CDR2 is SVGAGI. Trimming removed 8 bases from V and 4 bases from J; junction bases left unmatched: 11. The CDR3 region has the DNA TGTGCCAGCGGGCCGTACACAGGGGCGGGAAACACCATATATTTT. Translating gives CASGPYTGAGNTIYF.